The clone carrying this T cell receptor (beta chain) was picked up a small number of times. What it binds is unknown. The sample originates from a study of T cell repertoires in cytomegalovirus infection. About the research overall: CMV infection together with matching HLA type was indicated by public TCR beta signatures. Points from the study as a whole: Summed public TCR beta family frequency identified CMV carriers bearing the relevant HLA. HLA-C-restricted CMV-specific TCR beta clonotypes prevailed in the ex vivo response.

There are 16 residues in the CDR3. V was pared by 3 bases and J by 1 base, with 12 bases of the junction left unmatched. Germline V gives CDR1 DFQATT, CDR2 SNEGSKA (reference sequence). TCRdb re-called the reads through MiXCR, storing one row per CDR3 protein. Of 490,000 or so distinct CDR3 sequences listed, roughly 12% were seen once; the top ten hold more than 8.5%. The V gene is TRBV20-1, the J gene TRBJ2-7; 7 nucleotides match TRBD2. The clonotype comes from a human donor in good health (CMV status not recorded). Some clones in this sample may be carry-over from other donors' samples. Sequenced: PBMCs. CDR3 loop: CSARGGGSVFSYEQYF. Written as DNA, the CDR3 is TGCAGTGCTAGGGGGGGAGGGAGCGTCTTTTCCTACGAGCAGTACTTC.